This TCR beta chain was found in a study of long-term antiretroviral therapy in people with HIV. Across the study: The 2015 recommendation for immediate ART came about a decade after the earliest samples.

The V gene end was trimmed by 6 bases and the J gene end by 3 bases; junction bases not matched to a gene: 5. CDR3 length equals 14 residues. Germline lookup yields CDR1 MNHEY and CDR2 SMNVEV (reference sequence). This clone was seen more than once but under ten times. Run at survey level, the immunoSEQ assay was version v3.0. The assay was immunoSEQ multiplex PCR, and TCRdb's table has in-frame clones only and misses some. Of some 34,000 clones in the sample, roughly 95% were seen once. The sequences come from unsorted PBMCs, collected about 6.6 years after starting antiretroviral therapy. The TCR originated in a man aged 30 to 39 with HIV. This chain uses TRBV27 with TRBJ2-3, with 8 bases fitting TRBD1. The chain's CDR3 is CASSTRGRTDTQYF. CDR3 nucleotides: TGTGCCAGCAGCACCAGGGGGCGTACAGATACGCAGTATTTT.